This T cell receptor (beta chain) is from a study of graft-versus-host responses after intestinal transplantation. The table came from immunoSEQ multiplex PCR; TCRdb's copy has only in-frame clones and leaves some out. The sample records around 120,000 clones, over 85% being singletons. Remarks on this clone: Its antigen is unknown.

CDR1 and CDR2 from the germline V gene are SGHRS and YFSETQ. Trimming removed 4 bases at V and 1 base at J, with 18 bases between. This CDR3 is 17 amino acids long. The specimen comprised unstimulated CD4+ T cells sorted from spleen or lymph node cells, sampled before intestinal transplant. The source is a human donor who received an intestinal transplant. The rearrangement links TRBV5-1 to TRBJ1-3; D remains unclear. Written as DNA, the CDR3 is TGCGCCAGCAGCACTCGGGTAGAGCTCGGTTCTGGAAACACCATATATTTT. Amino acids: CASSTRVELGSGNTIYF. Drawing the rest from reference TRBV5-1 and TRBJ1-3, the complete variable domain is KAGVTQTPRYLIKTRGQQVTLSCSPISGHRSVSWYQQTPGQGLQFLFEYFSETQRNKGNFPGRFSGRQFSNSRSEMNVSTLELGDSALYLCASSTRVELGSGNTIYFGEGSWLTVV.